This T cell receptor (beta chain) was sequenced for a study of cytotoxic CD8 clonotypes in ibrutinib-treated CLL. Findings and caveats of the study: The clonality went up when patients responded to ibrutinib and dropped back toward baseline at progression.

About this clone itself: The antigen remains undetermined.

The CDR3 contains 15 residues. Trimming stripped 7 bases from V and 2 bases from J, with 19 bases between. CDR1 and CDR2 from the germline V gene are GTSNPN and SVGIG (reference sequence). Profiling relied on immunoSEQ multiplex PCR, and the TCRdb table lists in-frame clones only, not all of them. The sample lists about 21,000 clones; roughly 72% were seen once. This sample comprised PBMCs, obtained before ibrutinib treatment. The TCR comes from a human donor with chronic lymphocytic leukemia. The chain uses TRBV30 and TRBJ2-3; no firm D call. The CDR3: CAFLNRLHNTDTQYF. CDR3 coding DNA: TGTGCCTTCCTAAACAGACTTCATAACACAGATACGCAGTATTTT. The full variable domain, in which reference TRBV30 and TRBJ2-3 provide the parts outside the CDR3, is SQTIHQWPATLVQPVGSPLSLECTVEGTSNPNLYWYRQAAGRGLQLLFYSVGIGQISSEVPQNLSASRPQDRQFILSSKKLLLSDSGFYLCAFLNRLHNTDTQYFGPGTRLTVL.